These 5 T cell receptor beta chains share one sample of origin, sequenced in a study of blood T cell repertoires in COVID-19. The protocol was immunoSEQ multiplex PCR, while the TCRdb copy is restricted to in-frame clones and leaves out a portion. The data contain 90,000 to 100,000 clones, over 70% of them singletons. The sequenced sample consisted of peripheral blood. The receptors originated from a man between 70 and 80 years old with acute or convalescent COVID-19.

This chain links TRBV28 with TRBJ2-1; 8 bases are shared with TRBD1. This CDR3 is built from 14 residues. Germline lookup yields CDR1 MDHEN and CDR2 SYDVKM. The trim removed 6 bases at V and 4 bases at J, leaving 5 bases unmatched. The CDR3 coding sequence is TGTGCCAGCAGGGTGGGACAGGATTACAATGAGCAGTTCTTC. Amino acids: CASRVGQDYNEQFF. Full variable domain (missing parts from reference TRBV28 and TRBJ2-1): DVKVTQSSRYLVKRTGEKVFLECVQDMDHENMFWYRQDPGLGLRLIYFSYDVKMKEKGDIPEGYSVSREKKERFSLILESASTNQTSMYLCASRVGQDYNEQFFGPGTRLTVL.

Written as DNA, the CDR3 is TGTGCCAGCAGCGTAGGGGGTAGCGGACAAAACAATGAGCAGTTCTTC. This encodes CASSVGGSGQNNEQFF. The chain combines TRBV9 with TRBJ2-1, with a weak D call TRBD2 (6 bases). V was shortened by 0 bases and J by 5 bases, with 15 bases between the two germline ends. CDR1 SGDLS and CDR2 YYNGEE come from the germline V gene. The CDR3 is 16 residues long.

This clone was detected only a few times. This chain links TRBV4-3 with TRBJ2-7, with 11 bases matching TRBD2. Losses at the gene ends were 1 base for V and 6 bases for J; bases not matched to a gene: 8. The CDR3 length is 16 residues. CDR1 and CDR2 from the germline V gene are LGHNA and YSLEER. The CDR3: CASSQGLTSGTPEQYF. The CDR3 DNA is TGCGCCAGCAGCCAAGGCTTGACTAGCGGGACGCCCGAGCAGTACTTC.

This clone was detected only a few times. V and J are TRBV4-3 and TRBJ1-6; 10 positions agree with TRBD1. The germline V gene encodes CDR1 LGHNA and CDR2 YSLEER. The CDR3 covers 15 residues. J gave up 10 bases and V 6 bases, and 9 bases lay outside the gene matches. The CDR3 sequence is CASRLRDRGKSPLHF. CDR3 DNA: TGCGCCAGCAGGCTCCGGGACAGGGGCAAATCACCCCTCCACTTT.

The V and J genes are TRBV9 and TRBJ1-2; D gene unclear. CDR1 and CDR2 from the germline V gene are SGDLS and YYNGEE. V shed 0 bases and J shed 2 bases, with 5 bases lying between them. The length of the CDR3 is 13 residues. The DNA for the CDR3 is TGTGCCAGCAGCGTAGATAGAAACTATGGCTACACCTTC. This gives the protein CASSVDRNYGYTF. Full variable domain (missing parts from reference TRBV9 and TRBJ1-2): DSGVTQTPKHLITATGQRVTLRCSPRSGDLSVYWYQQSLDQGLQFLIQYYNGEERAKGNILERFSAQQFPDLHSELNLSSLELGDSALYFCASSVDRNYGYTFGSGTRLTVV.